This T cell receptor beta chain was recorded in a study of T cells in Graves' hyperthyroidism and ophthalmopathy. TCR beta CDR3 region amplification was performed from RNA transcripts. A first-round RT-PCR of the TCR CDR3 used the HTBI primer set. MiXCR was run by TCRdb on the multiplex PCR reads, yielding one entry per CDR3 protein. This repertoire shows about 380,000 distinct CDR3 sequences, under 20% found once; its top ten account for 40%. This clonotype came up many times. Diagnostic assessment was based on clinical symptoms, serum thyroxine and TRAb, thyroid ultrasound and orbital computed tomography. Fresh 10 ml peripheral blood yielded PBMCs. This clonotype was obtained from a young man with Graves' ophthalmopathy. The sample was blood.

The CDR3 sequence: CASSLGQGVNQPQHF. The CDR3 bases are TGTGCCAGCAGCTTAGGACAGGGGGTCAATCAGCCCCAGCATTTT. The rearrangement uses TRBV7-9 and TRBJ1-5; 9 nucleotides match TRBD1. Trimming removed 1 base from V and 3 bases from J; junction bases left unmatched: 1. This CDR3 spans 15 amino acids. Germline CDR1 SEHNR, CDR2 FQNEAQ (reference sequence).